The entry that follows covers one TCR beta chain sequence. Its target is not known. The data were obtained in a study of T cells after posttransplantation cyclophosphamide. The germline gives CDR1 LNHDA, CDR2 SQIVND (reference sequence). Deletions cut 6 bases from V and 4 bases from J, with 10 bases between. The CDR3 has 13 residues. General observations from the study: TRB clonality was highly associated with recipient CMV seropositivity and reactivation.

TCRdb keeps only in-frame clones here, not all; method: immunoSEQ multiplex PCR. The table records 3,500 to 4,500 clones, 85% to 95% of them present only once. The material sequenced was naive CD4+ T cells sorted from PBMCs. The TCR originated in a man in his fifties or sixties. This rearrangement joins TRBV19 to TRBJ1-5; TRBD1 is a possible D gene (5 bases). For the CDR3, the DNA is TGTGCCAGTAGAGTCCAGGGAAATCAGCCCCAGCATTTT. Its translation is CASRVQGNQPQHF.